The sequence of this T cell receptor (beta chain) was determined in a study of vaccination effects on CD4 cells after COVID-19. In the study overall: The vaccine given was either BNT162b2 or mRNA-1273, in two doses. Study-wide points: Late post-vaccination samples showed marked contraction of infection- and vaccine-induced clones.

Germline CDR1 and CDR2: SGHKS and YYEKEE (reference sequence). The germline V and J ends were trimmed by 0 bases and 3 bases, with 7 bases remaining between them. The CDR3 is 13 residues long. Expansion of antigen-specific CD4+ T cells with viral peptide pools was carried out by the ViraFEST assay before sequencing. Subsequent to a culture period of under 11 days, CD4+ T cells were isolated. No vaccinee had earlier SARS-CoV-2 infection, and nucleocapsid antibodies were negative. At days 3 and 7, half of the medium was exchanged for IL-2 medium. TCRdb's table, derived via immunoSEQ multiplex PCR, lists solely in-frame clones and lacks some. The table includes 70,000 or so clones, 65% to 75% detected once. This clone occurred a few times. Its antigen is still unknown.

Specimen: CD4+ T cells from PBMCs cultured with HCoV-NL63 spike peptides, collected before COVID-19 vaccination. The chain combines TRBV5-5 with TRBJ2-7; D is possibly TRBD1 or TRBD2 (5 bases each). The sequence came from a human donor who received a COVID-19 vaccine. DNA of the CDR3: TGTGCCAGCAGCTTGGTGGGGGTCTACGAGCAGTACGTC. Its protein product is CASSLVGVYEQYV.